The clone carrying this T cell receptor beta chain came up many times. The data are from a study of HIV-infected patients and healthy controls. CDR3 size: 13 residues. The ends lost 7 bases at V and 10 bases at J; junction bases unmatched: 10. Germline values: CDR1 SGHTA, CDR2 FQGNSA. TCRdb fed the 5' RACE reads into MiXCR, producing one record per CDR3 protein. The sample shows almost 65,000 distinct CDR3 sequences, about 19% of them seen only once. What was sequenced was CD4+ T cells from blood. The sequence came from a human donor in good health. This chain links TRBV7-2 with TRBJ1-5; 7 bases fit TRBD1. The chain's CDR3 is CASTWDSREPQHF. The CDR3 DNA is TGTGCCAGCACCTGGGACAGTAGAGAACCCCAGCATTTT.